This TCR beta chain is from a study of OX40 agonist ivuxolimab in advanced cancers. Study summary: Patients received intravenous ivuxolimab every 2 weeks at 0.01 to 10 mg/kg. Partial responses were recorded for three patients, including one with hepatocellular carcinoma and two with cutaneous melanoma.

Clones were sequenced by immunoSEQ multiplex PCR, and TCRdb holds only the in-frame ones, with some missing. This sample has more than 45,000 clones; around 77% occur once, and the top ten carry 2% to 2.5%. The CDR3 has 13 residues. V lost 3 bases, J lost 2 bases, and 9 bases lay in between. Germline values: CDR1 SGHDT, CDR2 YYEEEE. The sample here was CD4+ or CD8+ T cells sorted from blood, taken in a trial of the OX40 agonist ivuxolimab. This clonotype was sampled from an adult with an advanced solid tumor such as melanoma, head and neck, liver or kidney cancer. The rearrangement uses TRBV5-6 and TRBJ2-7, with a tentative D call TRBD1 (5 bases). The DNA for the CDR3 is TGTGCCAGCAGCTCGACAGTCCCCTACGAGCAGTACTTC. Translation gives CASSSTVPYEQYF.